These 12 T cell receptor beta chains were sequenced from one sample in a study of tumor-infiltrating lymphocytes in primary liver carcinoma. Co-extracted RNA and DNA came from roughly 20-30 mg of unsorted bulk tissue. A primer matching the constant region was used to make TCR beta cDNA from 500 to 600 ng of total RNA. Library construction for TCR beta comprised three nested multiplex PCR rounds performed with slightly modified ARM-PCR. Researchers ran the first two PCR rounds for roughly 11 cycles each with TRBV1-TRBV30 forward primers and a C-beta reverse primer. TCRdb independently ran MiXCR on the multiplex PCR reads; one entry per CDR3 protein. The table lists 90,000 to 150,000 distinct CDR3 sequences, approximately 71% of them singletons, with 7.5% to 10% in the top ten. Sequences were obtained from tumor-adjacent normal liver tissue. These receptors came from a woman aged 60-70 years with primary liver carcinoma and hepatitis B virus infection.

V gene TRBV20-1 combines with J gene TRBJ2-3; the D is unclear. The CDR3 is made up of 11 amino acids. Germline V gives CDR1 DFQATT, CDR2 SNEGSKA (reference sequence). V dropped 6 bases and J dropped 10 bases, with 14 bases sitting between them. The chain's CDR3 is CSATLTVAQYF. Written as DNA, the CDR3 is TGCAGTGCGACGCTGACGGTTGCGCAGTATTTT.

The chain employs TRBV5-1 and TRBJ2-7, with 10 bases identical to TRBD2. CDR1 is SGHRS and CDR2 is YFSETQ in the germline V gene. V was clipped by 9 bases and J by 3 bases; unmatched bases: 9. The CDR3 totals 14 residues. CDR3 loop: CAISLLAGSYEQYF. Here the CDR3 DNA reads TGCGCCATTAGCTTACTAGCGGGGAGCTACGAGCAGTACTTC.

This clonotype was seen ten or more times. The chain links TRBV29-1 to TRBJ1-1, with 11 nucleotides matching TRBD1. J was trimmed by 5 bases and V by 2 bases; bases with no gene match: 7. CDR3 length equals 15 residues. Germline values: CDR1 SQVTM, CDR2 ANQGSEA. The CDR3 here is CSVELGGQGVTEAFF. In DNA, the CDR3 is TGCAGCGTTGAACTCGGGGGACAGGGGGTAACTGAAGCTTTCTTT.

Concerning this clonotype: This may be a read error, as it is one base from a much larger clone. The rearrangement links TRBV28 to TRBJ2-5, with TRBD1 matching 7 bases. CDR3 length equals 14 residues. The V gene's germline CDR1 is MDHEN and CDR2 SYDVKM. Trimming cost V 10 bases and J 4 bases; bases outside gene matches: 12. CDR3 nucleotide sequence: TGTGCCAACACGACCGACAGGGCCAGAGAGACCCAGTACTTC. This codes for CANTTDRARETQYF.

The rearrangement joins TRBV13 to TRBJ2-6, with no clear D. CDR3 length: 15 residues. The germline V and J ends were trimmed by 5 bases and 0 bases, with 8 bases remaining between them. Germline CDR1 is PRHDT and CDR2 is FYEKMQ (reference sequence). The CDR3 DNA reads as TGTGCCAGCAGCCCGAGAACCTCTGGGGCCAACGTCCTGACTTTC. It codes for CASSPRTSGANVLTF.

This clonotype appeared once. In DNA, the CDR3 is TGTGCCAGCAGTGTAAAGAACCACGGGCGAGCCTTCTTT. This codes for CASSVKNHGRAFF. The J gene is TRBJ1-1, the V gene TRBV12-3 or TRBV12-4, with D unresolved. The CDR3 sequence is 13 residues long. V lost 5 bases, J lost 14 bases, and 21 bases lay in between.

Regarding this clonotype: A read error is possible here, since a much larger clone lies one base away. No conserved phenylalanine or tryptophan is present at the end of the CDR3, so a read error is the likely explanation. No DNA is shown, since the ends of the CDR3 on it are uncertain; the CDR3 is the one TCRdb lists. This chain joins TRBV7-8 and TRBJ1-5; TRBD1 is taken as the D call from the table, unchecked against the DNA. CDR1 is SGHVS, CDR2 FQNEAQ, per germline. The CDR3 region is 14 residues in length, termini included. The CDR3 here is CASSLYRGSQPHHL.

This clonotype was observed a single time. CDR3 DNA: TGTGCCAGCGAGCGAGCGCGGGAGGGCCTCACCGGGGAGCTGTTTTTT. This encodes CASERAREGLTGELFF. V and J are TRBV13 and TRBJ2-2; 9 bases are shared with TRBD2. The trim removed 8 bases at V and 4 bases at J, leaving 11 bases unmatched. Germline CDR1 and CDR2: PRHDT and FYEKMQ (reference sequence). This CDR3 comprises 16 residues.

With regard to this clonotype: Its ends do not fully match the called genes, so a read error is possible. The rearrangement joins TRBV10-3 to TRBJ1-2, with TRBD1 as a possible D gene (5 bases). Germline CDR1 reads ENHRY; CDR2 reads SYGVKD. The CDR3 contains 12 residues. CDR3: CAISEDSYGYIF. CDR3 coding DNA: TGTGCCATCAGTGAAGACAGCTATGGCTACATCTTC.

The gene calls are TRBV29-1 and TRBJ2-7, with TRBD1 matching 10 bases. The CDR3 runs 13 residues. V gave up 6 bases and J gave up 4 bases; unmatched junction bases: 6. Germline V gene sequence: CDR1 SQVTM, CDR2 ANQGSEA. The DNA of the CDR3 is TGCAGCGTAAGACAGGGGGCATTTTACGAGCAGTACTTC. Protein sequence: CSVRQGAFYEQYF.

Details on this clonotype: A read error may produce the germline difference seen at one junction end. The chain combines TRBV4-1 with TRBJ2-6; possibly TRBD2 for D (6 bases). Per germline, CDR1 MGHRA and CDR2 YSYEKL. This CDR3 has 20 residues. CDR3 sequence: CASNPTRGIPWDSRANVLTF. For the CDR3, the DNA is TGCGCCAGCAACCCGACCCGGGGCATTCCCTGGGACTCTAGGGCCAACGTCCTGACTTTC.

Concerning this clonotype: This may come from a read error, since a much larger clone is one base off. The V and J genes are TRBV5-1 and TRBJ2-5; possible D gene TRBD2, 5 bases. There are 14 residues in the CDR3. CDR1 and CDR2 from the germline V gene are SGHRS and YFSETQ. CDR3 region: CVSSLTGNQETQYF. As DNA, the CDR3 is TGCGTCAGCAGCTTGACCGGGAACCAAGAGACCCAGTACTTC. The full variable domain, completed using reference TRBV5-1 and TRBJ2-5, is KAGVTQTPRYLIKTRGQQVTLSCSPISGHRSVSWYQQTPGQGLQFLFEYFSETQRNKGNFPGRFSGRQFSNSRSEMNVSTLELGDSALYLCVSSLTGNQETQYFGPGTRLLVL.